This paragraph covers one T cell receptor beta chain sequence. Original processing methods: It was from reference gene primer amplification that nucleated cell counts were estimated. Data came from immunoSEQ multiplex PCR; TCRdb stores just in-frame clones and leaves some out. The V and J calls and clone size were taken over from that table, and D and trimming were inferred from the DNA. The data contain about 280,000 clones, approximately 86% of them singletons. The CDR3 runs 13 residues. Between the trimmed V and J ends, which lost 6 bases and 3 bases, there was a span of 9 bases. Per germline, CDR1 SNHLY and CDR2 FYNNEI. The data were obtained in a study of blood T cell repertoires in COVID-19. At the level of the study: The study drew acute and convalescent COVID-19 samples from the United States, Italy and Spain. In each case, the material was cDNA or gDNA derived from T cells, B-cell-depleted T cells, or PBMCs.

The chain recombines TRBV2 with TRBJ1-5; the D gene is possibly TRBD1 (6 bases). The sequenced sample consisted of peripheral blood. The TCR originated in a man aged 18 to 30 with active or convalescent COVID-19. CDR3 protein: CASRWTVNQPQHF. The DNA for the CDR3 is TGTGCCAGCAGATGGACAGTCAATCAGCCCCAGCATTTT.